This T cell receptor beta chain was obtained from a study of T cell repertoires in cytomegalovirus infection. Across the whole study: Public TCR beta signatures were indicative of both CMV infection and a matching HLA type.

The sample holds many counts of this clonotype. Its matching antigen is unknown. TCRdb called the reads again in MiXCR, with one record for every CDR3 protein. The sample contains approximately 990,000 distinct CDR3 sequences, approximately 33% of which appear only once. The CDR3 length is 14 residues. Germline loops: CDR1 SGHVS, CDR2 FNYEAQ. Trimming at V came to 7 bases and at J to 2 bases, leaving 7 bases not matched to a gene. This receptor was taken from a human donor in good health (CMV status not recorded). Some clones in this sample may be carry-over from other donors' samples. Source: cultured CD8+ T cells from PBMCs, taken from culture after CMV antigen stimulation. V is TRBV7-6 and J is TRBJ2-5; 7 bases fit TRBD2. CDR3 residues: CASTAREGQETQYF. The CDR3 coding sequence is TGTGCCAGCACCGCTAGGGAGGGGCAAGAGACCCAGTACTTC.